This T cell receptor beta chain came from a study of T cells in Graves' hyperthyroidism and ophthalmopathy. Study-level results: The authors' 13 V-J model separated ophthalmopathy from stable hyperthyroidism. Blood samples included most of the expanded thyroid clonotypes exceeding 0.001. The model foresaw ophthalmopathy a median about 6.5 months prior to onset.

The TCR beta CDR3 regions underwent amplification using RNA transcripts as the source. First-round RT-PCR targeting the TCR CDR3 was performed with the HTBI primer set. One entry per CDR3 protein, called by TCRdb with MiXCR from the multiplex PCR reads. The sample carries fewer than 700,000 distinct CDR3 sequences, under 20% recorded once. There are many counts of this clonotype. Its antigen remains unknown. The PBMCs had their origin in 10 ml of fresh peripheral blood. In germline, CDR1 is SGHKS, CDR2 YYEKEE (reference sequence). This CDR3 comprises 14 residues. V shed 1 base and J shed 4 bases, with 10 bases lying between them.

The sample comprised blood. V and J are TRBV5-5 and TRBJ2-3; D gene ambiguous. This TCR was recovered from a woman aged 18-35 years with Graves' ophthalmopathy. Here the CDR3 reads CASSLFPPADTQYF. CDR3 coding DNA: TGTGCCAGCAGCTTGTTCCCCCCCGCAGATACGCAGTATTTT.